This T cell receptor beta chain is drawn from a study of CD8 T cells in Susac syndrome (dated 2019 in TCRdb). About the investigation overall: Repertoire sequencing was used to test whether CD8+ T cell activation and differentiation in Susac syndrome was antigen driven. Overall study outcomes, separate from this receptor: The number of individuals in the TCR sequencing and HLA analysis was acknowledged as relatively small.

RNA was extracted using the RNeasy kit, and roughly 0.5 to 1 ug of the RNA was reverse transcribed with random hexamers. TCR beta CDR3 regions were amplified with the immunoSEQ multiplex PCR assay covering 54 Vbeta and 13 Jbeta segments. PCR amplification bias was corrected by using a synthetic template baseline for primer optimization and computational correction. The study's processing was this. Reads were assigned to V, D and J genes according to IMGT and analyzed in immunoSEQ Analyzer, with only productive sequences retained. Clonality was computed as one minus Shannon entropy normalized by log2 of the number of productive unique sequences. For each patient and control, public and private clones were evaluated within the 100 most prevalent clones. Clones were defined as Susac-specific when absent from the healthy and MS cohorts, from 1052 published viral clones and from other ImmuneACCESS disease sequences. TCRdb redid the processing of the public reads, applying fastp at Q25 and MiXCR, and retained in-frame beta chains. Rows merge per CDR3 protein into single entries with the most common DNA and genes. TCRdb, rather than the study authors, made the V and J calls. This sample holds 110,000 or so distinct CDR3 sequences; roughly 93% were observed only once. The biggest ten clones account for about 0.087% of the sample.

Peripheral blood CD8+ and CD4+ T cells from healthy donors, Susac syndrome patients and multiple sclerosis patients were profiled by high-throughput TCR beta sequencing. Treatment-naive patients with stable or active relapsing-remitting disease fulfilling revised McDonald criteria were used as multiple sclerosis controls. Bulk CD8+ and CD4+ T cells were purified by magnetic negative isolation, whereas CD8+ TEMRA cells were enriched by FACS. Blood was collected in EDTA tubes and processed within 24 hours, with PBMCs isolated through density gradient centrifugation. PBMCs destined for TCR sequencing were cryopreserved in liquid nitrogen and later thawed in a 37 °C water bath. Purity of sorted or isolated CD4+, CD8+ and CD8+ TEMRA cells was at least 90%. The CDR3 numbers 13 residues from cysteine through phenylalanine. Only the CDR3 DNA stays, 39 bases, in frame from base 1. As encoded in the germline V gene, CDR1 is SGHAT while CDR2 is FQNNGV. At the junction V is shortened by 5 bases and J by 5 bases, with 10 bases in between.

This clonotype was recorded once. Its antigen is not yet known. Base qualities are not at hand, and no much larger clone is one base apart. A single read counts as weak evidence. What was sequenced was CD4+ T cells from PBMCs. This sequence was found in a human donor with multiple sclerosis. The sequence is built from TRBV11-2 and TRBJ2-1; there is no confident call for the D gene. The CDR3 here reads CASSPAPDNEQFF. The nucleotides read TGTGCCAGCAGCCCCGCCCCCGACAATGAGCAGTTCTTC.